The 24 T cell receptor beta chains in this list originate from one sample, sequenced in a study of blood T cells in healthy people across ages. A J-beta primer mix and a sample-barcoded 5' primer were used in a second PCR of roughly 6 to 12 cycles. One entry per CDR3 protein, called by TCRdb with MiXCR from the 5' RACE reads. The table includes 600,000 to 1,000,000 distinct CDR3 sequences, 55% to 75% detected once. The sample consisted of blood. These receptors all stem from a man aged 30-40 years in good health.

The chain employs TRBV6-6 and TRBJ2-5; tentatively, D is TRBD1 or TRBD2 (5 bases each). This CDR3 contains 15 residues. V was pared by 3 bases and J by 1 base, with 12 bases between. Germline CDR1 reads MNHNY; CDR2 reads SVGAGI (reference sequence). DNA for the CDR3: TGTGCCAGCAGTTATATGGGGCGGGTCCAAGAGACCCAGTACTTC. Amino acids: CASSYMGRVQETQYF.

The CDR3 loop is CASKAGGGNYEQYF. DNA of the CDR3: TGTGCCAGCAAAGCCGGAGGGGGAAACTACGAGCAGTACTTC. The J gene is TRBJ2-7, the V gene TRBV27; D is tentatively TRBD1 or TRBD2 (6 bases each). The CDR3 has 14 residues. The ends were cut back, 7 bases at V and 3 bases at J, with 16 bases in the middle. Germline V CDR1 and CDR2: MNHEY, SMNVEV (reference sequence).

The CDR3 region is CASSIGTGYGYTF. CDR3 bases: TGTGCCAGCAGCATAGGGACAGGGTATGGCTACACCTTC. V and J are TRBV27 and TRBJ1-2; 9 bases agree with TRBD1. There are 13 residues in the CDR3. Germline-derived CDR1 and CDR2 are MNHEY and SMNVEV (reference sequence). J gave up 5 bases and V 6 bases, and 4 bases lay outside the gene matches.

As concerns this clonotype: The junction does not match germline at one end; this may be a read error. In DNA form, the CDR3 reads TGTGCCAGCAGTTTAACAGCGGGAGAAACAGATACGCGGTATTTT. Amino acids: CASSLTAGETDTRYF. The rearrangement links TRBV28 to TRBJ2-3; TRBD2 matches 8 bases. The CDR3 has 15 residues. Germline CDR1 is MDHEN and CDR2 is SYDVKM.

This clonotype was observed a handful of times. This chain connects TRBV11-3 to TRBJ2-5, with D unclear. The CDR3 runs to 14 residues. Germline V gene sequence: CDR1 SGHNT, CDR2 YENEEA. V was trimmed by 0 bases and J by 1 base, leaving 6 bases between them. Here the CDR3 DNA reads TGTGCCAGCAGCTTAGACATCTCCCAAGAGACCCAGTACTTC. Amino acid sequence: CASSLDISQETQYF.

This clonotype was found a few times. This chain connects TRBV5-1 to TRBJ2-4, with 11 nucleotides matching TRBD1. The CDR3 totals 17 residues. V trimming: 1 base; J trimming: 6 bases; junction bases outside the gene matches: 9. From germline, CDR1 is SGHRS and CDR2 YFSETQ. CDR3 sequence (DNA): TGCGCCAGCAGCTTGTGGGGACAGGGGGAAAAGGGAAACATTCAGTACTTC. It yields the protein CASSLWGQGEKGNIQYF.

The genes are TRBV7-2 and TRBJ2-7; 12 positions agree with TRBD2. Germline CDR1 and CDR2: SGHTA and FQGNSA. Trimming at V came to 5 bases and at J to 7 bases, leaving 6 bases not matched to a gene. The CDR3 is 14 residues long. The CDR3 here is CASSPTLAGGEQYF. DNA of the CDR3: TGTGCCAGCAGCCCTACACTAGCGGGGGGTGAGCAGTACTTC.

The chain couples TRBV6-2 or TRBV6-3 to TRBJ2-7; either TRBD1 or TRBD2 may supply D (5 bases each). TRBJ2-4 explains the end of the DNA better; the J call may be wrong. This CDR3 comprises 13 residues. Per germline, CDR1 MNHEY and CDR2 SVGEGT. CDR3 coding DNA: TGTGCCAGCAGTGTCGGTAGTGGGGGCATTCAGTACTTC. Its protein product is CASSVGSGGIQYF.

CDR3 sequence (DNA): TGTGCCAGCAGCCAAGATGGAGGGGGACGGGCCTTGACTTTC. As protein: CASSQDGGGRALTF. The chain carries TRBV3-1 and TRBJ2-6; TRBD1 or TRBD2 may be the D gene (6 bases each). Germline V gene data show CDR1 as LGHDT and CDR2 as YNNKEL (reference sequence). V lost 0 bases and J 17 bases, leaving 17 bases between the germline ends. The CDR3 consists of 14 residues.

The chain links TRBV13 to TRBJ2-5; D gene unclear. V lost 0 bases to trimming and J lost 5 bases, with 10 bases between them. The CDR3 loop spans 14 amino acids. CDR1 and CDR2 from the germline V gene are PRHDT and FYEKMQ (reference sequence). This CDR3 reads CASSLGRYGETQYF. The CDR3 DNA sequence: TGTGCCAGCAGCTTAGGCCGCTATGGGGAGACCCAGTACTTC.

The chain uses TRBV20-1 and TRBJ2-1; 14 nucleotides match TRBD2. This CDR3 comprises 14 residues. With 2 bases clipped from V and 7 bases from J, the junction kept 1 base outside the gene matches. Germline loops: CDR1 DFQATT, CDR2 SNEGSKA (reference sequence). Here the CDR3 DNA reads TGCAGTGCTAGAAGACTAGCGGGAGGGAATGAGCAGTTCTTC. Protein: CSARRLAGGNEQFF.

The chain joins TRBV2 to TRBJ1-1; D gene ambiguous. V gave up 6 bases and J gave up 3 bases, with 17 bases separating them. The CDR3 totals 15 residues. Germline V gives CDR1 SNHLY, CDR2 FYNNEI. The CDR3 sequence: CASSERKIQYTEAFF. In DNA form, the CDR3 reads TGTGCCAGCAGCGAACGCAAAATACAATACACTGAAGCTTTCTTT.

This clonotype was seen only a few times. The chain is built from TRBV11-1 and TRBJ2-1; 7 nucleotides align to TRBD1. The CDR3 covers 15 residues. The germline gives CDR1 SGHAT, CDR2 FQDESV (reference sequence). The J segment lost 4 bases and the V segment lost 4 bases, leaving 7 bases of the junction unmatched. The CDR3 DNA is TGTGCCAGCAGCTCCGGGACAGAATCGTACAATGAGCAGTTCTTC. Encoded protein: CASSSGTESYNEQFF.

The genes are TRBV7-8 and TRBJ2-1; 11 positions match TRBD2. Per germline, CDR1 SGHVS and CDR2 FQNEAQ. The V gene end was trimmed by 2 bases and the J gene end by 7 bases; junction bases not matched to a gene: 7. CDR3 length: 16 residues. CDR3 amino acids: CASSLLSGLAVNEQFF. In nucleotides, the CDR3 is TGTGCCAGCAGCTTATTATCGGGACTAGCGGTTAATGAGCAGTTCTTC.

The rearrangement joins TRBV7-2 to TRBJ2-3; D not certain. V lost 0 bases and J 4 bases, leaving 5 bases between the germline ends. Germline CDR1 and CDR2: SGHTA and FQGNSA. The CDR3 is 13 residues long. CDR3 in amino acids: CASSLALADTQYF. The CDR3 nucleotides are TGTGCCAGCAGCTTAGCTCTGGCAGATACGCAGTATTTT.

V and J are TRBV29-1 and TRBJ2-3; 8 bases fit TRBD1. The CDR3 covers 14 residues. Germline CDR1 and CDR2: SQVTM and ANQGSEA. V shed 5 bases and J 3 bases; nucleotides not matched to a gene: 7. CDR3 bases: TGCAGCGTTCTGAGGGACAGGTCTACAGATACGCAGTATTTT. Its protein product is CSVLRDRSTDTQYF.

This clonotype appeared a single time. The rearrangement uses TRBV7-8 and TRBJ2-5; D ambiguous. Germline V gene lookup returns CDR1 SGHVS and CDR2 FQNEAQ. The CDR3 runs 14 residues. V was pared by 6 bases and J by 4 bases, with 15 bases between. In nucleotides, the CDR3 is TGTGCCAGCAGAACAGATGACTGGGGAGAGACCCAGTACTTC. This gives the protein CASRTDDWGETQYF.

V and J are TRBV30 and TRBJ2-5; a weak D match, TRBD2 (5 bases). This CDR3 region has 12 residues. Trimming took 5 bases from V and 1 from J, leaving 8 bases between them. Germline V gives CDR1 GTSNPN, CDR2 SVGIG (reference sequence). The CDR3 sequence is CAWGRGQETQYF. DNA of the CDR3: TGTGCCTGGGGACGGGGCCAAGAGACCCAGTACTTC.

V usage is TRBV7-9 and J usage is TRBJ2-7, with 7 positions matching TRBD1. This CDR3 region has 14 residues. V dropped 5 bases and J dropped 0; count of bases not matched to a gene: 4. Germline V gene data show CDR1 as SEHNR and CDR2 as FQNEAQ (reference sequence). The CDR3 reads CASSEQGNSYEQYF. CDR3 nucleotide sequence: TGTGCCAGCAGCGAACAGGGGAACTCCTACGAGCAGTACTTC.

The chain recombines TRBV20-1 with TRBJ2-5, with 14 bases lining up with TRBD2. Germline-derived CDR1 and CDR2 are DFQATT and SNEGSKA (reference sequence). The CDR3 contains 19 residues. V shed 1 base, J shed 11 bases, and the junction held 21 bases outside the gene matches. The CDR3 is CSARGHIGTSGGRVREQYF. CDR3 bases: TGCAGTGCTAGAGGACACATCGGGACTAGCGGGGGTAGGGTACGGGAGCAGTACTTC.

The genes are TRBV6-5 and TRBJ1-2; D not resolved. Germline-derived CDR1 and CDR2 are MNHEY and SVGAGI. V was shortened by 0 bases and J by 5 bases, with 19 bases between the two germline ends. The CDR3 is made up of 17 amino acids. The DNA for the CDR3 is TGTGCCAGCAGTTACTCGCAGTTATACGGGGTTGGGTATGGCTACACCTTC. It translates to CASSYSQLYGVGYGYTF.

This chain joins TRBV4-3 and TRBJ2-5; D gene uncertain. The J call may not be correct, given that the DNA end is closer to TRBJ2-7. CDR1 is LGHNA, CDR2 YSLEER, per germline. The CDR3 covers 15 residues. CDR3 nucleotide sequence: TGCGCCAGCAGCCAAGATCTCACGACTCTGAGCGAGCAGTACTTC. Translating gives CASSQDLTTLSEQYF.

The V call is TRBV20-1, the J call TRBJ2-1; D may be TRBD1 or TRBD2 (5 bases each). Germline values: CDR1 DFQATT, CDR2 SNEGSKA (reference sequence). V was pared by 0 bases and J by 7 bases, with 19 bases between. CDR3 size: 16 residues. The DNA of the CDR3 is TGCAGTGCTAGAGATCCCGGACAAGGCTGGGGGAATGAGCAGTTCTTC. Protein: CSARDPGQGWGNEQFF.

The genes are TRBV29-1 and TRBJ2-5; no clear D. With 7 bases removed from V and 4 bases from J, the gap between germline ends came to 7 bases. Per the germline V gene, CDR1 is SQVTM and CDR2 is ANQGSEA. CDR3 length equals 10 residues. The CDR3 region has the DNA TGCAGCGGCTTGGGAGAGACCCAGTACTTC. Translated: CSGLGETQYF.